Listed below are T cell receptor beta chains from one sample, sequenced in a study of T cell responses to AZD1222 COVID-19 vaccine. Only in-frame clones appear in the TCRdb table, and some are missing; sequencing was by immunoSEQ multiplex PCR. This table has under 200,000 clones, over 70% appearing once. The sequenced sample was peripheral blood, obtained on day 0 of MenACWY control vaccination. The receptors derive from an adult in good health. The conserved cysteine and the conserved F or W are not part of the CDR3 here. The order of the fields is V gene, J gene, clone size, CDR3 protein. For some rows the clone size is stated as once, few or many, or as a class when expanded; others skip it.

>TRBV28|TRBJ1-1|.
ASQPGARAEAF
>TRBV6-5|TRBJ2-7|.
ASSYKGTYEQY
>TRBV6-5|TRBJ2-2|.
ASSTGLAGAGELF
>TRBV24-1|TRBJ1-1|.
ATSDFGVEAF
>TRBV7-9|TRBJ1-5|.
ASSLYDQPQH
>TRBV2|TRBJ1-5|.
ASSELDGAGQPQH
>TRBV7-3|TRBJ2-1|.
ASSPGGLSSYNEQF
>TRBV7-8|TRBJ1-5|.
ASSLGRGLVQPQH
>TRBV24-1|TRBJ1-2|.
ATGGKSNYGYT
>TRBV6-5|TRBJ1-2|.
ASSYLRTGGDLGYT
>TRBV6-5|TRBJ1-5|once
ASSLGTGGNQPQH
>TRBV10-3|TRBJ1-4|.
AISESGTGGGEKLF
>TRBV28|TRBJ1-2|.
ASSLGGGVRYGYT
>TRBV10-3|TRBJ2-2|.
AISDRRGGRLANTGELF
>TRBV4-1|TRBJ2-7|.
ASSQEGAGPYEQY
>TRBV28|TRBJ1-5|.
ASSLRVHQPQH
>TRBV12-3/TRBV12-4|TRBJ1-2|.
ASRGRENYGYT
>TRBV4-1|TRBJ2-3|.
ASSQAGQQPSTDTQY
>TRBV7-9|TRBJ1-2|few
ASSLQGFTGTGGYT
>TRBV30|TRBJ2-7|.
AWRESGPHYEQY
>TRBV18|TRBJ2-3|.
ASSASSTDTQY
>TRBV6-2/TRBV6-3|TRBJ2-3|.
ASSPKRRGVGDTQY
>TRBV28|TRBJ1-4|once
ASSSPGVNEKLF
>TRBV10-1|TRBJ1-6|few
ASPRMGGPPQNSPLH
>TRBV28|TRBJ1-6|.
ASRTVNFNSPLH
>TRBV12-3/TRBV12-4|TRBJ2-4|.
ASSLLANIQY
>TRBV19|TRBJ1-2|.
ASSTGDRYGYT
>TRBV2|TRBJ2-1|once
ASSEANPGGNEQF
>TRBV7-2|TRBJ2-2|.
ASRGINTGELF
>TRBV19|TRBJ2-3|.
ASSVLDTHTDTQY
>TRBV28|TRBJ1-5|once
ASSPRAGKGGQPQH
>TRBV3-1/TRBV3-2|TRBJ2-7|.
ASSQGPYEQY
>TRBV28|TRBJ2-7|once
ASSPRGRPYEQY
>TRBV28|TRBJ1-6|.
ASAGQGRSPLH
>TRBV7-9|TRBJ2-1|.
ASSLVGDRENEQF
>TRBV2|TRBJ2-5|.
ASSEGRLSRGGETQY
>TRBV3-1/TRBV3-2|TRBJ1-1|.
ASSQVGGMGTEAF
>TRBV28|TRBJ1-1|.
ASSSGQGARNTEAF
>TRBV7-3|TRBJ2-5|.
ASSPGQVGETQY
>TRBV6-5|TRBJ1-1|.
ASSRGAEAF
>TRBV30|TRBJ1-2|.
AWDRRGYGYT
>TRBV5-4|TRBJ2-2|.
ASSLGSVGELF
>TRBV5-4|TRBJ1-4|.
ASSLAPPNEKLF
>TRBV2|TRBJ2-3|.
ASFRQGWGDTQY
>TRBV7-3|TRBJ1-1|few
ASSPRTGATEAF